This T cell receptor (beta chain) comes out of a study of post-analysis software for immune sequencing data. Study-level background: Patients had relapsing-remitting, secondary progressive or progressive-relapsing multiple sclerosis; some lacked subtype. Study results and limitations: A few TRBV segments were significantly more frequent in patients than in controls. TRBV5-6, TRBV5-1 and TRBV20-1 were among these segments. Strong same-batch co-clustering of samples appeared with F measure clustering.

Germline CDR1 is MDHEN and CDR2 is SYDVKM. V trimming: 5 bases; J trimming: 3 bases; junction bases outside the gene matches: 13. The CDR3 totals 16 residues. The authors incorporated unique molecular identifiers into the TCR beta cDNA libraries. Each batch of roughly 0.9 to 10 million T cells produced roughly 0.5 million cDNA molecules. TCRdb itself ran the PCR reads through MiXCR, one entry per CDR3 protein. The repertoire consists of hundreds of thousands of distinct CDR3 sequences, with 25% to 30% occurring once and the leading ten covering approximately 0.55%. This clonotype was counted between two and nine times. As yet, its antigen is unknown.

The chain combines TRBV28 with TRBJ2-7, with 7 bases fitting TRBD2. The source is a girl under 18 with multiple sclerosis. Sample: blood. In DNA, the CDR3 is TGTGCCAGCAGTCCCGCTAGCGGAGGTCTTCTCTACGAGCAGTACTTC. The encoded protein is CASSPASGGLLYEQYF. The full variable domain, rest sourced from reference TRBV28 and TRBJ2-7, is DVKVTQSSRYLVKRTGEKVFLECVQDMDHENMFWYRQDPGLGLRLIYFSYDVKMKEKGDIPEGYSVSREKKERFSLILESASTNQTSMYLCASSPASGGLLYEQYFGPGTRLTVT.